This T cell receptor (beta chain) derives from a study of T cell changes during pregnancy in multiple sclerosis (dated by TCRdb to about 2019). Context from the whole study: The study examined how the T cell repertoire changed over the course of pregnancy in women with multiple sclerosis.

The germline V gene specifies MGHDK as CDR1 and SYGVNS as CDR2. Trimming costs V 10 bases and J 8 bases, and their ends lie 14 bases apart. The CDR3 runs 11 residues from the cysteine to the phenylalanine. Just CDR3 DNA is preserved here, 33 bases in frame from base 1. The method was the immunoSEQ multiplex PCR assay. TCRdb obtained this table from immuneACCESS and retained in-frame rearrangements with V and J assigned. These tables miss some clones; where compared with another copy, unresolved V genes account for less than half of the shortfall, and the remainder is unexplained. Here the sample has some 100,000 clones; more than 90% occur a single time. The ten largest clonotypes hold around 1.2% of the sample. To note about this clone: The antigen this receptor binds is unknown. No much larger clone exists at a distance of one base, and base qualities are not known.

The specimen was peripheral blood, collected in the second trimester of pregnancy. The TCR was taken from a female donor with multiple sclerosis, enrolled in a pregnancy study. Recombination joined TRBV25-1 with TRBJ1-2; the D segment could be TRBD1, given 5 matching bases. The CDR3 region has the sequence CATQAGSGYTF. DNA sequence: TGTGCCACCCAAGCAGGGTCCGGCTACACCTTC.